These 3 T cell receptor beta chains were all obtained from the same sample, sequenced in a study of neurological immune-mediated disorders. TCRdb reprocessed the 5' RACE reads via MiXCR and lists one record per CDR3 protein. The sample has about 66,000 distinct CDR3 sequences; around 5% are singletons. Sequencing used PBMCs. The receptors stem from a woman aged 70-85 years with multiple sclerosis.

This clonotype appeared many times. The CDR3 region is CASSSLAGGDHEQFF. In nucleotides, the CDR3 is TGCGCCAGCAGCTCACTAGCGGGAGGAGACCATGAGCAGTTCTTC. The J gene is TRBJ2-1, the V gene TRBV5-1; TRBD2 matches at 12 bases. The V gene end was trimmed by 3 bases and the J gene end by 8 bases; junction bases not matched to a gene: 6. This CDR3 comprises 15 residues. Germline V gene data show CDR1 as SGHRS and CDR2 as YFSETQ.

The DNA for the CDR3 is TGCAGTGCTAGGGCCAGCGGGAAGGCAGATACGCAGTATTTT. Translation: CSARASGKADTQYF. The rearrangement links TRBV20-1 to TRBJ2-3; 7 bases line up with TRBD2. Germline V CDR1 and CDR2: DFQATT, SNEGSKA (reference sequence). The V gene end was trimmed by 3 bases and the J gene end by 4 bases; junction bases not matched to a gene: 7. The CDR3 is made up of 14 amino acids.

This clonotype was counted many times. The rearrangement joins TRBV20-1 to TRBJ2-6; no clear D. Germline-derived CDR1 and CDR2 are DFQATT and SNEGSKA (reference sequence). Trimming removed 6 bases from V and 2 bases from J, with 8 bases in between. The CDR3 length is 13 residues. The chain's CDR3 is CSAPTTGANVLTF. CDR3 DNA sequence: TGCAGTGCCCCCACAACTGGGGCCAACGTCCTGACTTTC.